This passage covers 7 T cell receptor beta chains from one sample sequenced in a study of cytomegalovirus exposure and HLA in healthy donors. The PCR was carried out with 60 Vbeta primers and 13 Jbeta primers. The table came from immunoSEQ multiplex PCR; TCRdb's copy has only in-frame clones and leaves some out. The sample consists of 90,000 to 150,000 clones, more than 60% of them appearing once. Sequenced: PBMCs. The receptors were sampled from a woman aged 40 to 50 in good health and CMV-seronegative.

There are a few counts of this clone. The chain couples TRBV5-6 to TRBJ1-1; 7 positions agree with TRBD1. This CDR3 region has 15 residues. Per germline, CDR1 SGHDT and CDR2 YYEEEE. The trim removed 4 bases at V and 3 bases at J, leaving 9 bases unmatched. This chain's CDR3 is CASSPVSRGDTEAFF. The CDR3 bases are TGTGCCAGCAGCCCGGTTAGCAGGGGGGACACTGAAGCTTTCTTT.

The chain joins TRBV7-2 to TRBJ2-1; 9 nucleotides line up with TRBD2. Losses at the gene ends were 5 bases for V and 7 bases for J; bases not matched to a gene: 12. Germline assignment: CDR1 SGHTA and CDR2 FQGNSA. This CDR3 contains 16 residues. The CDR3 is CASSDDMGLAANEQFF. The DNA of the CDR3 is TGTGCCAGCAGCGACGACATGGGACTAGCAGCGAATGAGCAGTTCTTC.

The J gene is TRBJ1-1, the V gene TRBV10-3; TRBD1 agrees at 7 bases. V lost 6 bases and J lost 2; bases outside the gene matches: 9. This CDR3 spans 15 amino acids. The germline CDR1 and CDR2 sequences are ENHRY and SYGVKD. The CDR3 DNA sequence: TGTGCCATCAGGACGGACGGGACAGCCAACACTGAAGCTTTCTTT. It yields the protein CAIRTDGTANTEAFF.

The CDR3 nucleotides read TGCGCCAGCAGATTCCCGGGACAGGGGGCTATAAGGTATGGCTACACCTTC. Residues: CASRFPGQGAIRYGYTF. The V and J genes are TRBV23-1 and TRBJ1-2; 12 nucleotides match TRBD1. TRBV23-1 is filed as an ORF, its function uncertain. V trimming: 6 bases; J trimming: 5 bases; junction bases outside the gene matches: 13. The CDR3 runs to 17 residues.

CDR3 DNA: TGCGCCAGCAGCTTGGGGACTAGCCAAGAGACCCAGTACTTC. This sequence encodes CASSLGTSQETQYF. V and J are TRBV5-1 and TRBJ2-5, with TRBD2 matching over 7 bases. CDR1 and CDR2 (germline): SGHRS, YFSETQ. V shed 0 bases and J 1 base; nucleotides not matched to a gene: 0. The CDR3 loop spans 14 amino acids.

The rearrangement joins TRBV5-5 to TRBJ1-2; possibly TRBD1 for D (5 bases). Germline V gene data show CDR1 as SGHKS and CDR2 as YYEKEE (reference sequence). The CDR3 sequence is 13 residues long. V was pared by 0 bases and J by 3 bases, with 6 bases between. CDR3 nucleotide sequence: TGTGCCAGCAGCTTGGCAGGGTACTATGGCTACACCTTC. Its translation: CASSLAGYYGYTF. The entire variable domain, with the rest obtained from reference TRBV5-5 and TRBJ1-2, is as follows: DAGVTQSPTHLIKTRGQQVTLRCSPISGHKSVSWYQQVLGQGPQFIFQYYEKEERGRGNFPDRFSARQFPNYSSELNVNALLLGDSALYLCASSLAGYYGYTFGSGTRLTVV.

CDR3 residues: CASSLGQFSGRKGTQYF. The CDR3 bases are TGTGCCAGCAGCTTGGGACAGTTTAGCGGGAGAAAAGGGACCCAGTACTTC. J is TRBJ2-5 and V is TRBV5-4; 9 bases are shared with TRBD2. The ends lost 0 bases at V and 7 bases at J; junction bases unmatched: 13. Germline V gene lookup returns CDR1 SGHNT and CDR2 YYREEE (reference sequence). This CDR3 is built from 17 residues.